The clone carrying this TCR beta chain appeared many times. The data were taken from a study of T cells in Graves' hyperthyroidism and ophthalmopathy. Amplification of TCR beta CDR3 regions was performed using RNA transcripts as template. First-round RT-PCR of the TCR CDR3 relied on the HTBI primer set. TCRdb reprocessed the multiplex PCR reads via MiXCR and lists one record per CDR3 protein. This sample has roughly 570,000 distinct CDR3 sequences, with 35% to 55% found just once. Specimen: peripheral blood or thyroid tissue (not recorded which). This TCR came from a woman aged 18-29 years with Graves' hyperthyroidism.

The CDR3 sequence: CASSEEGTDTQYF. The CDR3 DNA sequence: TGTGCCAGCAGTGAGGAGGGCACAGATACGCAGTATTTT. The chain is built from TRBV25-1 and TRBJ2-3; TRBD2 might be the D (5 bases). The CDR3 has 13 amino acids. In germline, CDR1 is MGHDK, CDR2 SYGVNS. V lost 3 bases and J lost 1, with 5 bases in between.